These 22 T cell receptor beta chains originate from one sample sequenced in a study of blood T cell repertoires in COVID-19. The method was immunoSEQ multiplex PCR; TCRdb's version includes in-frame clones alone and lacks a portion of them. The table lists about 200,000 clones, around three quarters of them singletons, with around 5.8% in the top ten. Sequenced: peripheral blood. The receptors were sampled from a woman aged 65 to 85 with acute or convalescent COVID-19.

The chain carries TRBV19 and TRBJ2-6; D gene uncertain. Germline CDR1 is LNHDA and CDR2 is SQIVND (reference sequence). V shed 2 bases and J shed 0 bases, with 5 bases lying between them. The CDR3 contains 15 residues. CDR3 bases: TGTGCCAGTAGTATATCCCTCTCTGGGGCCAACGTCCTGACTTTC. Protein sequence: CASSISLSGANVLTF.

The chain uses TRBV5-6 and TRBJ1-1; possibly TRBD1 for D (6 bases). CDR1 is SGHDT, CDR2 YYEEEE, per germline. The CDR3 is 15 residues long. V lost 4 bases to trimming and J lost 1 base, with 14 bases between them. In DNA, the CDR3 is TGTGCCAGCAGCGTTGTGGGGACACCGAACACTGAAGCTTTCTTT. Translation gives CASSVVGTPNTEAFF.

V gene TRBV2 combines with J gene TRBJ2-3; TRBD2 aligns across 8 bases. Germline assignment: CDR1 SNHLY and CDR2 FYNNEI. Trimming cost V 4 bases and J 1 base; bases outside gene matches: 4. This CDR3 has 15 residues. The CDR3 spells CASSVDSGGTDTQYF. DNA for the CDR3: TGTGCCAGCAGTGTGGATAGCGGGGGCACAGATACGCAGTATTTT.

The chain carries TRBV2 and TRBJ1-1; 7 nucleotides match TRBD1. The V gene end was trimmed by 4 bases and the J gene end by 1 base; junction bases not matched to a gene: 6. CDR1 is SNHLY, CDR2 FYNNEI, per germline. The CDR3 consists of 15 residues. For the CDR3, the DNA is TGTGCCAGCAGTGGGGACAGCGTCAGGAACACTGAAGCTTTCTTT. It yields the protein CASSGDSVRNTEAFF.

The genes are TRBV19 and TRBJ2-5, with 10 positions matching TRBD2. The V and J ends lost 4 bases and 5 bases, in that order; junction bases with no gene match: 13. The germline V gene has CDR1 LNHDA and CDR2 SQIVND (reference sequence). CDR3 length: 17 amino acids. In nucleotides, the CDR3 is TGTGCCAGTAGTACCCGGCCTAGCGGGAGACGTGGGGAGACCCAGTACTTC. Translation: CASSTRPSGRRGETQYF.

This clone has just a few counts. The chain combines TRBV28 with TRBJ1-4; perhaps TRBD1 as D (5 bases). This CDR3 comprises 12 residues. V lost 6 bases and J lost 6, with 8 bases in between. Germline V CDR1 and CDR2: MDHEN, SYDVKM. CDR3 in DNA: TGTGCCAGCAGACCGACAGATGAAAAACTGTTTTTT. Translated, it gives CASRPTDEKLFF.

The gene calls are TRBV28 and TRBJ2-2; D perhaps matches TRBD2 (5 bases). V was clipped by 5 bases and J by 3 bases, with 7 bases between them. Germline CDR1 is MDHEN and CDR2 is SYDVKM. CDR3 length: 13 amino acids. In DNA, the CDR3 is TGTGCCAGCAGTGAGGGTTACACCGGGGAGCTGTTTTTT. Encoded protein: CASSEGYTGELFF.

The sample holds a few counts of this clone. J is TRBJ2-1 and V is TRBV7-6, with 12 bases fitting TRBD2. Per germline, CDR1 SGHVS and CDR2 FNYEAQ. The CDR3 contains 17 residues. The junction had 10 bases not matched to a gene; V was cut back by 1 base and J by 9 bases. In DNA, the CDR3 is TGTGCCAGCAGCTTAGGGACTAGCGGGATCGTAACTAGTGAGCAGTTCTTC. As protein: CASSLGTSGIVTSEQFF. Full variable domain (outside the CDR3, taken from reference TRBV7-6 and TRBJ2-1): GAGVSQSPRYKVTKRGQDVALRCDPISGHVSLYWYRQALGQGPEFLTYFNYEAQQDKSGLPNDRFSAERPEGSISTLTIQRTEQRDSAMYRCASSLGTSGIVTSEQFFGPGTRLTVL.

The chain carries TRBV7-3 and TRBJ2-5; TRBD2 is a possible D gene (6 bases). V dropped 3 bases and J dropped 4 bases, with 12 bases sitting between them. Germline CDR1 SGHTA, CDR2 FQGTGA. This CDR3 contains 14 residues. The CDR3 coding sequence is TGTGCCAGCAGCTTTAACGTGGGGGGAGAGACCCAGTACTTC. It is translated as CASSFNVGGETQYF.

There are a few counts of this clone. This sequence joins TRBV3-1 (or the pseudogene TRBV3-2) and TRBJ1-4; 8 bases map to TRBD1. The trim removed 0 bases at V and 5 bases at J, leaving 5 bases unmatched. Per germline, CDR1 LGHDT and CDR2 YNNKEL (reference sequence). The CDR3 is 16 amino acids. CDR3 nucleotide sequence: TGTGCCAGCAGCCAAGATCCAACAGGGGGAAATGAAAAACTGTTTTTT. Its translation: CASSQDPTGGNEKLFF.

The gene calls are TRBV2 and TRBJ2-1; 9 bases fit TRBD2. This CDR3 is built from 15 residues. The V gene's germline CDR1 is SNHLY and CDR2 FYNNEI. V lost 4 bases and J lost 7; bases outside the gene matches: 8. CDR3 sequence reads: CASSGGSGSLNEQFF. In DNA form, the CDR3 reads TGTGCCAGCAGTGGTGGTAGCGGGAGTTTGAATGAGCAGTTCTTC.

V usage is TRBV10-2 and J usage is TRBJ1-5; no firm D call. CDR3 size: 13 residues. CDR1 WSHSY and CDR2 SAAADI come from the germline V gene. Between the trimmed V and J ends, which lost 4 bases and 3 bases, there was a span of 7 bases. CDR3 bases: TGCGCCAGCAGTGCGAGGGACAATCAGCCCCAGCATTTT. It translates to CASSARDNQPQHF.

The rearrangement joins TRBV7-9 to TRBJ2-1, with 10 bases identical to TRBD1. The length of the CDR3 is 16 residues. Looked up from germline, CDR1 is SEHNR and CDR2 is FQNEAQ (reference sequence). Trimming removed 5 bases from V and 3 bases from J; junction bases left unmatched: 7. The CDR3 here is CASSRSGQGVYNEQFF. In DNA, the CDR3 is TGTGCCAGCAGCCGCTCAGGACAGGGGGTCTACAATGAGCAGTTCTTC.

The chain couples TRBV5-1 to TRBJ2-1; a weak D match, TRBD1 (6 bases). The CDR3 loop spans 17 amino acids. Trimming cost V 0 bases and J 5 bases, with 18 bases left between them. Germline V gene lookup returns CDR1 SGHRS and CDR2 YFSETQ. The CDR3 protein is CASSLAPGAGTHNEQFF. The CDR3 coding sequence is TGCGCCAGCAGCTTGGCTCCAGGGGCAGGAACGCACAATGAGCAGTTCTTC. The full variable domain, its missing parts supplied by reference TRBV5-1 and TRBJ2-1, is KAGVTQTPRYLIKTRGQQVTLSCSPISGHRSVSWYQQTPGQGLQFLFEYFSETQRNKGNFPGRFSGRQFSNSRSEMNVSTLELGDSALYLCASSLAPGAGTHNEQFFGPGTRLTVL.

This clone has just one count. The chain joins TRBV30 to TRBJ2-5; tentative D call: TRBD1 (6 bases). CDR1 GTSNPN and CDR2 SVGIG come from the germline V gene (reference sequence). This CDR3 spans 15 amino acids. V was trimmed by 2 bases and J by 2 bases, leaving 15 bases between them. The CDR3 DNA is TGTGCCTGGAGTTCCTTCAGACAGGCTCAAGAGACCCAGTACTTC. This gives the protein CAWSSFRQAQETQYF.

The chain couples TRBV18 to TRBJ1-2; D remains unclear. Germline lookup yields CDR1 KGHSH and CDR2 LQKENI. There are 14 residues in the CDR3. Deletions cut 2 bases from V and 4 bases from J, with 11 bases between. CDR3 sequence: CASSPTEGPYGYTF. CDR3 bases: TGTGCCAGCTCACCAACAGAGGGTCCCTATGGCTACACCTTC.

For the CDR3, the DNA is TGTGCCAGCACTCCTTCAGGGGGCTGGAATCAGCCCCAGCATTTT. It yields the protein CASTPSGGWNQPQHF. The chain carries TRBV6-5 and TRBJ1-5, with 8 bases lining up with TRBD1. The CDR3 is 15 amino acids. Germline V gene lookup returns CDR1 MNHEY and CDR2 SVGAGI. Trimming at V came to 7 bases and at J to 4 bases, leaving 9 bases not matched to a gene.

The chain couples TRBV3-1 (or the pseudogene TRBV3-2) to TRBJ1-3, with D hard to call. The CDR3 extends over 13 amino acids. Trimming removed 3 bases at V and 3 bases at J, with 6 bases between. Germline loops: CDR1 LGHDT, CDR2 YNNKEL (reference sequence). The CDR3: CASSQDFGNTIYF. The DNA of the CDR3 is TGTGCCAGCAGCCAGGACTTTGGAAACACCATATATTTT.

This chain links TRBV2 with TRBJ1-1, with TRBD1 matching over 9 bases. Trimming took 6 bases from V and 0 from J; bases not matched to a gene: 5. The length of the CDR3 is 15 residues. Germline V lookup: CDR1 SNHLY, CDR2 FYNNEI. Here the CDR3 reads CASRKTGGMNTEAFF. The CDR3 bases are TGTGCCAGCAGAAAGACAGGGGGGATGAACACTGAAGCTTTCTTT.

The chain couples TRBV28 to TRBJ2-7, with TRBD2 matching over 12 bases. Per germline, CDR1 MDHEN and CDR2 SYDVKM. The CDR3 is 19 residues long. J gave up 5 bases and V 3 bases, and 17 bases lay outside the gene matches. The CDR3 nucleotides are TGTGCCAGCAGTTTTAGGGTAAGGCAGACTAGCGGGAGTGTCCACGAGCAGTACTTC. It is translated as CASSFRVRQTSGSVHEQYF.

CDR3 protein: CASSPPGQGQETQYF. DNA of the CDR3: TGCGCCAGCAGCCCACCGGGACAGGGGCAAGAGACCCAGTACTTC. The V and J genes are TRBV5-1 and TRBJ2-5, with 10 nucleotides matching TRBD1. The trim removed 4 bases at V and 2 bases at J, leaving 5 bases unmatched. The germline gives CDR1 SGHRS, CDR2 YFSETQ. The CDR3 sequence is 15 residues long.

This sequence joins TRBV27 and TRBJ1-1; D unresolved. The CDR3 covers 16 residues. V shed 5 bases and J shed 4 bases, with 20 bases lying between them. Germline V CDR1 and CDR2: MNHEY, SMNVEV (reference sequence). The CDR3 is CASSPSVRGWATEAFF. Here the CDR3 DNA reads TGTGCCAGCAGTCCCTCCGTCCGAGGGTGGGCCACTGAAGCTTTCTTT.